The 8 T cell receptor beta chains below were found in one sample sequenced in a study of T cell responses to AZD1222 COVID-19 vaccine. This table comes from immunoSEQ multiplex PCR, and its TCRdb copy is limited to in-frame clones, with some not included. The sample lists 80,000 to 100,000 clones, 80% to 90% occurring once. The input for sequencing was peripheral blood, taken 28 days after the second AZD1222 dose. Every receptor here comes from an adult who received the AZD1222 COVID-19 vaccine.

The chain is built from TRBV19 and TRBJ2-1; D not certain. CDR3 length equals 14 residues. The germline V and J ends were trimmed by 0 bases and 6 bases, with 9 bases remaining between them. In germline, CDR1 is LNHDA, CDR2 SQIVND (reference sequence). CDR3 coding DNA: TGTGCCAGTAGTATAGAGGTCAGGAGCAATGAGCAGTTCTTC. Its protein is CASSIEVRSNEQFF. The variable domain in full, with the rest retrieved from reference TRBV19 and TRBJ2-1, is DGGITQSPKYLFRKEGQNVTLSCEQNLNHDAMYWYRQDPGQGLRLIYYSQIVNDFQKGDIAEGYSVSREKKESFPLTVTSAQKNPTAFYLCASSIEVRSNEQFFGPGTRLTVL.

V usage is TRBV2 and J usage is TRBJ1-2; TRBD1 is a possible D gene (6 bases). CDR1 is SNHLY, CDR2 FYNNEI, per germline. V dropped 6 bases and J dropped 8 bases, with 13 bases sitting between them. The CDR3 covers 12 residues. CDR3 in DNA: TGTGCCAGCAGGCCCAGGGGTTTCGGCTACACCTTC. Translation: CASRPRGFGYTF. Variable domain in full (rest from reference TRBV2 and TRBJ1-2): EPEVTQTPSHQVTQMGQEVILRCVPISNHLYFYWYRQILGQKVEFLVSFYNNEISEKSEIFDDQFSVERPDGSNFTLKIRSTKLEDSAMYFCASRPRGFGYTFGSGTRLTVV.

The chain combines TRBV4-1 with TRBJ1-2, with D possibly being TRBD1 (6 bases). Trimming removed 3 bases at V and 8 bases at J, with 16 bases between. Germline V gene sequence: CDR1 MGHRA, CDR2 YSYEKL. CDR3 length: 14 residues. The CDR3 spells CASSQERTGTGYTF. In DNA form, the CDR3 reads TGCGCCAGCAGCCAGGAGCGAACAGGGACCGGCTACACCTTC.

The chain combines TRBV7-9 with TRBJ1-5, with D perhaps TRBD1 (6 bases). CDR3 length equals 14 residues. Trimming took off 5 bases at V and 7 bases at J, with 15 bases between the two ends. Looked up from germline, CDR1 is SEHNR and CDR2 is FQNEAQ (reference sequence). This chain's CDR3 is CASSPHRAGQPQHF. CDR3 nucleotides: TGTGCCAGCAGCCCCCACAGGGCAGGGCAGCCCCAGCATTTT.

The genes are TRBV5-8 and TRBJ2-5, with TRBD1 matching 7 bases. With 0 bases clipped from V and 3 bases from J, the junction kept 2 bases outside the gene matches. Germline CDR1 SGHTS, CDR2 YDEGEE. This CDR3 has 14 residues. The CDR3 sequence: CASSLVGQKETQYF. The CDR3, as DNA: TGTGCCAGCAGCTTGGTGGGACAGAAAGAGACCCAGTACTTC.

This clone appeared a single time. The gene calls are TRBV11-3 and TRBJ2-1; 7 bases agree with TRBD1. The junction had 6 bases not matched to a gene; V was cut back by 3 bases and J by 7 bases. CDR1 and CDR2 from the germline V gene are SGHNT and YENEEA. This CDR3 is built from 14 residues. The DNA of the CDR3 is TGTGCCAGCAGCTTCGGCGAGACAGGGAATGAGCAGTTCTTC. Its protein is CASSFGETGNEQFF.

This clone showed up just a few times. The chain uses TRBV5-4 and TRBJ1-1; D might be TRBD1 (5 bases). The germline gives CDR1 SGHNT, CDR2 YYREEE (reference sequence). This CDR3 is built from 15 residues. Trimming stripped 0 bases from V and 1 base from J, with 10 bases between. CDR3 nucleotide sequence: TGTGCCAGCAGCTTGGTAGCCGGGGGGAACACTGAAGCTTTCTTT. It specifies CASSLVAGGNTEAFF. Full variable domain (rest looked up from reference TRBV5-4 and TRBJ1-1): ETGVTQSPTHLIKTRGQQVTLRCSSQSGHNTVSWYQQALGQGPQFIFQYYREEENGRGNFPPRFSGLQFPNYSSELNVNALELDDSALYLCASSLVAGGNTEAFFGQGTRLTVV.

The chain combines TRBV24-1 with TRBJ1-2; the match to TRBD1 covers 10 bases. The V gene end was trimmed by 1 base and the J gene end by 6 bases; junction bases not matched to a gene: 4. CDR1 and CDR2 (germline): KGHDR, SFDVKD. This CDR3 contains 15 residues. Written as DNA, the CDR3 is TGTGCCACCAGTGATTTAGGGACAGGGGTTGATGGCTACACCTTC. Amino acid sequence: CATSDLGTGVDGYTF.